This passage covers 11 T cell receptor beta chains from one sample sequenced in a study of blood T cell repertoires in COVID-19. The table came from immunoSEQ multiplex PCR; TCRdb's copy has only in-frame clones and leaves some out. The data show some 94,000 clones, 84% seen once. Sequenced material: peripheral blood. Receptors originate from a man between 65 and 85 years old with active or convalescent COVID-19.

The chain employs TRBV5-1 and TRBJ2-7, with 9 bases lining up with TRBD1. The CDR3 runs to 15 residues. J gave up 7 bases and V 3 bases, and 11 bases lay outside the gene matches. Per the germline V gene, CDR1 is SGHRS and CDR2 is YFSETQ. The chain's CDR3 is CASSSTGTGRGEQYF. DNA for the CDR3: TGCGCCAGCAGCTCCACCGGGACAGGGCGCGGGGAGCAGTACTTC.

This sequence joins TRBV5-4 and TRBJ2-7, with 7 bases fitting TRBD1. The CDR3 consists of 16 residues. Germline lookup yields CDR1 SGHNT and CDR2 YYREEE (reference sequence). The V segment lost 0 bases and the J segment 5 bases; nucleotides outside the gene matches: 11. The CDR3 sequence is CASSLAAATGNHEQYF. The CDR3 DNA is TGTGCCAGCAGCTTGGCCGCCGCGACAGGGAACCACGAGCAGTACTTC. The variable domain in full, with the rest retrieved from reference TRBV5-4 and TRBJ2-7, is ETGVTQSPTHLIKTRGQQVTLRCSSQSGHNTVSWYQQALGQGPQFIFQYYREEENGRGNFPPRFSGLQFPNYSSELNVNALELDDSALYLCASSLAAATGNHEQYFGPGTRLTVT.

This clone was seen a few times. The chain recombines TRBV5-1 with TRBJ1-5; 7 positions agree with TRBD1. This CDR3 spans 15 amino acids. V lost 4 bases and J lost 3; bases outside the gene matches: 7. In germline, CDR1 is SGHRS, CDR2 YFSETQ. CDR3 loop: CASSPTGAANQPQHF. As DNA, the CDR3 is TGCGCCAGCAGCCCTACAGGGGCAGCCAATCAGCCCCAGCATTTT.

J is TRBJ2-5 and V is TRBV18; a weak D match, TRBD1 (5 bases). The CDR3 contains 14 residues. Germline CDR1 is KGHSH and CDR2 is LQKENI. Between the trimmed V and J ends, which lost 4 bases and 5 bases, there was a span of 14 bases. In DNA form, the CDR3 reads TGTGCCAGCTCACTACTCAGGGTCCCGGAGACCCAGTACTTC. Protein product: CASSLLRVPETQYF. The full variable domain, with the rest looked up from reference TRBV18 and TRBJ2-5, is NAGVMQNPRHLVRRRGQEARLRCSPMKGHSHVYWYRQLPEEGLKFMVYLQKENIIDESGMPKERFSAEFPKEGPSILRIQQVVRGDSAAYFCASSLLRVPETQYFGPGTRLLVL.

This clone was detected once. The J gene is TRBJ1-1, the V gene TRBV10-1, with 7 bases that match TRBD1. CDR3 length: 15 amino acids. V shed 8 bases, J shed 6 bases, and the junction held 15 bases outside the gene matches. Germline V gives CDR1 WNHNN, CDR2 SYGVQD (reference sequence). The CDR3 here is CASLRKQGIDAEAFF. DNA for the CDR3: TGCGCCAGCCTTCGCAAACAGGGGATTGACGCTGAAGCTTTCTTT.

The chain is built from TRBV29-1 and TRBJ2-1; 10 positions agree with TRBD1. This CDR3 region has 14 residues. Germline CDR1 and CDR2: SQVTM and ANQGSEA. V shed 6 bases, J shed 8 bases, and the junction held 10 bases outside the gene matches. The CDR3 nucleotides read TGCAGCGTCGACCCGGGACAGGGGCTTCATGAGCAGTTCTTC. Protein: CSVDPGQGLHEQFF.

V is TRBV5-1 and J is TRBJ2-3; no clear D gene. V gave up 4 bases and J gave up 4 bases, with 16 bases separating them. The CDR3 loop spans 15 amino acids. The germline V gene encodes CDR1 SGHRS and CDR2 YFSETQ. The chain's CDR3 is CASSGGRGEADTQYF. CDR3 DNA sequence: TGCGCCAGCAGCGGCGGCCGCGGTGAGGCAGATACGCAGTATTTT.

The V gene is TRBV19, the J gene TRBJ2-7; 7 bases align to TRBD1. CDR1 is LNHDA and CDR2 is SQIVND in the germline V gene (reference sequence). Germline trimming cut 4 bases from V and 1 base from J; bases unmatched to any gene: 13. The CDR3 covers 17 residues. The CDR3 protein is CASSTSGQYRTSYEQYF. The CDR3 nucleotides read TGTGCCAGTAGTACCTCGGGACAGTACAGAACGTCCTACGAGCAGTACTTC.

V is TRBV4-3 and J is TRBJ1-2; D call uncertain. The CDR3 is made up of 15 amino acids. The germline CDR1 and CDR2 sequences are LGHNA and YSLEER. Between the trimmed V and J ends, which lost 0 bases and 5 bases, there was a span of 13 bases. CDR3 region: CASSQDNGPQYGYTF. As DNA, the CDR3 is TGCGCCAGCAGCCAAGATAATGGGCCTCAATATGGCTACACCTTC.

V gene TRBV30 combines with J gene TRBJ1-2, with a weak D call TRBD1 (6 bases). CDR3 length: 11 residues. From germline, CDR1 is GTSNPN and CDR2 SVGIG (reference sequence). The chain's CDR3 is CADSDNYGYTF. The CDR3 bases are TGTGCGGACAGCGATAACTATGGCTACACCTTC.

The V call is TRBV9, the J call TRBJ1-2; 12 bases agree with TRBD1. V gave up 3 bases and J gave up 4 bases; unmatched junction bases: 1. Germline V gene lookup returns CDR1 SGDLS and CDR2 YYNGEE. The CDR3 totals 14 residues. CDR3 sequence reads: CASSEGQGAYGYTF. The CDR3 DNA reads as TGTGCCAGCAGCGAGGGACAGGGGGCCTATGGCTACACCTTC.